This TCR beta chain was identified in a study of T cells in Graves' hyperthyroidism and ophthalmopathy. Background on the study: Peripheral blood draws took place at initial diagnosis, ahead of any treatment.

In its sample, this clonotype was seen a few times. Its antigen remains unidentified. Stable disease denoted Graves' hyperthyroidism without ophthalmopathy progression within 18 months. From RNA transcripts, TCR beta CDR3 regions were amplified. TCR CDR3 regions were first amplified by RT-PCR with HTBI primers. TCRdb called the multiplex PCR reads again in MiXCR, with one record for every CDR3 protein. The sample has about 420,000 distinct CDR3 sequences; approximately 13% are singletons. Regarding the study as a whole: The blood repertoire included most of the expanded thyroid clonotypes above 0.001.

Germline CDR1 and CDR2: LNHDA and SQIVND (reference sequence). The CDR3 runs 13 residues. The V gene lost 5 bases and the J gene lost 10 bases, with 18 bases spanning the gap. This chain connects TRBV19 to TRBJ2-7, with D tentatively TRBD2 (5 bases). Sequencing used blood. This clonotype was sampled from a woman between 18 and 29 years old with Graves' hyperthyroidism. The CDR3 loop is CASSSATMREQYF. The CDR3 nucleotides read TGTGCCAGTAGTTCAGCCACGATGAGGGAACAGTACTTC. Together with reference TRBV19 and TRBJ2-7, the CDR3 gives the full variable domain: DGGITQSPKYLFRKEGQNVTLSCEQNLNHDAMYWYRQDPGQGLRLIYYSQIVNDFQKGDIAEGYSVSREKKESFPLTVTSAQKNPTAFYLCASSSATMREQYFGPGTRLTVT.